The TCR beta chain described here comes from a study of cytomegalovirus exposure and HLA in healthy donors. The study's findings and limits: Some public TCRs appeared in many individuals, while most sequences were rare. The study put 150 to 200 TCR beta chains on its list as cytomegalovirus-associated.

With regard to this clone: No antigen is known for it.

Sequenced by immunoSEQ multiplex PCR; TCRdb stores in-frame clones only, minus some. In the table there are tens of thousands of clones, 80% to 95% of which are singletons. The germline CDR1 and CDR2 sequences are SGHAT and FQNNGV. This CDR3 has 16 residues. V lost 5 bases, J lost 1 base, and 11 bases stayed unmatched. The chain couples TRBV11-2 to TRBJ2-7; TRBD1 aligns across 7 bases. The TCR originated in a man aged 18 to 35 in good health and CMV-seronegative. Sample: PBMCs. The CDR3 sequence: CASSIHRDSSSYEQYF. DNA of the CDR3: TGTGCCAGCAGCATCCACCGGGACAGCAGTTCCTACGAGCAGTACTTC.